This T cell receptor (beta chain) came from a study of identical twins' blood T cells (dated by TCRdb to between 2011 and 2013). Regarding the study in general: The 12 libraries, six for the alpha chain and six for the beta chain, together yielded about 50 million Illumina reads. The study compared TCR alpha and beta chain repertoires of three pairs of monozygous twins using next-generation sequencing to assess genetic influence on repertoire formation.

Six healthy women forming three monozygous twin pairs were used as donors. All three twin pairs had been raised together and were thought likely to have encountered the same vaccines and infectious agents. TCR cDNA libraries were prepared from RNA that was isolated from peripheral blood mononuclear cells. Library preparation employed 5' RACE. Sequencer: Illumina Genome Analyzer IIx. The RNA-based TCR cDNA libraries were made using a previously described protocol that was modified in several ways. Sample-specific barcodes were introduced on both ends of each TCR cDNA library during cDNA synthesis and amplification to prevent cross-contamination. In the paper's pipeline: Each library contained 2.2 to 3.6 million CDR3-containing reads, and somewhere between about 95,000 and nearly 550,000 clonotypes were identified for each individual. Reads with improper barcode index combinations were discarded, and clonesets were then built for each library with the MiTCR software. While assembling CDR3 clonotypes, MiTCR corrected PCR and sequencing errors and either filtered or rescued low-quality reads. Artificial out-of-frame clonotypes were mapped to in-frame sequences, with one indel allowed in the CDR3, and then removed. Similarity of V and J gene usage between donors was measured as Jensen-Shannon divergence divided by mean entropy. The raw public reads went through TCRdb reprocessing: fastp at Q25, MiXCR clone calling, in-frame beta chains kept. Rows with one shared CDR3 protein collapse into an entry with the most common genes and DNA. None of the V and J calls come from the authors' own analysis; TCRdb made them. Counted in this sample were 350,000 to 400,000 distinct CDR3 sequences; over 25% of them appeared once. The top ten constitute roughly 5.5% of the sample.

The CDR3, cysteine through phenylalanine, is 16 amino acids long. Only CDR3 DNA remains: 48 bases, in frame from the first base. Compared with germline, V lacks 5 bases and J lacks 0 bases; bases without a gene match: 9. The germline V gene specifies SQVTM as CDR1 and ANQGSEA as CDR2. Study-level results and caveats: Because the twins were reared together, environmental influences could not be ruled out as the explanation for twin similarity. Among the most abundant TCRbeta clonotypes, more CDR3 sequences were shared by each donor with her twin than with unrelated donors. Independent studies were stated to be required to validate the proposed role of the TCRalpha J segment in MHC recognition during thymic selection. V gene usage was reported to be markedly more similar within twin pairs than between unrelated donors, even among non-selected out-of-frame TCRbeta clonotypes. The count of CDR3 clonotypes shared by two donors depended mainly on the product of the two donors' cloneset sizes, and twins did not clearly depart from this trend.

This clonotype has only a few counts. Its antigen has not been determined. Base quality data are lacking; no much larger clone is found one base away. Recombination joined TRBV29-1 with TRBJ2-7; the central 11 bases match TRBD2. Sequencing used PBMCs. This receptor was obtained from a woman between 18 and 55 years old in good health. In nucleotide form, the sequence is TGCAGCGTTTGGACTAGCGGGCCAAAAAGCTCCTACGAGCAGTACTTC. This translates into CSVWTSGPKSSYEQYF.